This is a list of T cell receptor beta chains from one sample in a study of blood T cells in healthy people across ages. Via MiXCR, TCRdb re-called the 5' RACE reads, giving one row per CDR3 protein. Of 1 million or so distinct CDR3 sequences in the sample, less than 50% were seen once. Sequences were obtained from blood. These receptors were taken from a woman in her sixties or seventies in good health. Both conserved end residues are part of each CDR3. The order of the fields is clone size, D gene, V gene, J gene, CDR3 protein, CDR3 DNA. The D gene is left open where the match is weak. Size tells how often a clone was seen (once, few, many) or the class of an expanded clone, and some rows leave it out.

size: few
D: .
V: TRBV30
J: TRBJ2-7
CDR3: CAWSGSGWHYEQYF
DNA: TGTGCCTGGAGTGGGTCCGGTTGGCACTACGAGCAGTACTTC

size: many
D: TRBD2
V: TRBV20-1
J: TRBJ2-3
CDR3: CSAIGRKGTDTQYF
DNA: TGCAGTGCTATCGGGAGGAAGGGCACAGATACGCAGTATTTT

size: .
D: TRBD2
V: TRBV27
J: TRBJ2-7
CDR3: CASSLGLGSRNSYEQYF
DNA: TGTGCCAGCAGTTTGGGACTAGGGTCCCGTAACTCCTACGAGCAGTACTTC

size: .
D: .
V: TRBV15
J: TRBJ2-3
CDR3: CATSSFREADTPYF
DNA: TGTGCCACCAGCAGTTTCCGGGAAGCAGATACGCCGTATTTT

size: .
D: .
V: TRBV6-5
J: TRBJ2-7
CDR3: CASSYSLTGGSGSPHEQYF
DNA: TGTGCCAGCAGTTACTCCCTGACAGGGGGTAGCGGGAGTCCCCACGAGCAGTACTTC

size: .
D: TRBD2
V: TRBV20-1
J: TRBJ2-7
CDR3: CSAITGGSYYEQYF
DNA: TGCAGTGCTATTACAGGCGGGAGCTACTACGAGCAGTACTTC

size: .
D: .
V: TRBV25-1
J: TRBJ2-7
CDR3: CASSVVGPLNEQYF
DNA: TGTGCCAGCAGTGTGGTGGGCCCCCTAAATGAGCAGTACTTC

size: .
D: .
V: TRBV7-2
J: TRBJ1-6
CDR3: CASSPEGQGYGSPLHF
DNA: TGTGCCAGCAGCCCCGAGGGTCAGGGGTATGGTTCACCCCTCCACTTT

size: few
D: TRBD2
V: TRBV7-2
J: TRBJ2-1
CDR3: CASSPFWGLANNEQFF
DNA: TGTGCCAGCAGTCCTTTCTGGGGACTAGCGAACAATGAGCAGTTCTTC

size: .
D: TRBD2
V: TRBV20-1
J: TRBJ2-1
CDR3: CSARAGTSGRSEQFF
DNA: TGCAGTGCTAGAGCTGGGACTAGCGGGAGAAGTGAGCAGTTCTTC

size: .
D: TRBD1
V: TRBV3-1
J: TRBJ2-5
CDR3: CASRFDRAGETQYF
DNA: TGTGCCAGCAGGTTCGACAGGGCCGGGGAGACCCAGTACTTC

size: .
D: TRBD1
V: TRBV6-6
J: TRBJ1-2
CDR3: CASSYPYQDRPYGYTF
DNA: TGTGCCAGCAGTTACCCCTATCAGGACAGGCCCTATGGCTACACCTTC

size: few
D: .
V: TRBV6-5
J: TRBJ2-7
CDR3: CASSWSRQGSEQYF
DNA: TGTGCCAGCAGTTGGAGCAGGCAGGGGAGCGAGCAGTACTTC

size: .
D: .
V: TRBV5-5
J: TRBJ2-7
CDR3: CASSYRGSGSGTYEQYF
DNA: TGTGCCAGCAGCTACAGGGGATCGGGTAGCGGGACCTACGAGCAGTACTTC

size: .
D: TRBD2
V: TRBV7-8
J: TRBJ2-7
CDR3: CASSVPGLAGNEQYF
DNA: TGTGCCAGCAGCGTACCGGGACTAGCGGGCAATGAGCAGTACTTC

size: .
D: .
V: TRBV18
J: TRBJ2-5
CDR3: CASSPLEIETQYF
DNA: TGTGCCAGCTCACCACTGGAAATAGAGACCCAGTACTTC

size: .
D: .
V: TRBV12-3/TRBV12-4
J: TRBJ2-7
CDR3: CASSLGRSWYEQYF
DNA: TGTGCCAGCAGCCTGGGACGGTCTTGGTACGAGCAGTACTTC

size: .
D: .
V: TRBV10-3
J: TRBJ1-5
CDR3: CAISDMDNQPQHF
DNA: TGTGCCATCAGTGACATGGACAATCAGCCCCAGCATTTT

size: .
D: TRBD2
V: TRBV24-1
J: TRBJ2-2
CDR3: CASRHREVVFGELFF
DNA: TGTGCCAGCAGACACCGGGAGGTCGTTTTTGGGGAGCTGTTTTTT

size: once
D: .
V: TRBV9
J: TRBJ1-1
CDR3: CASSPDGVVGTEAFF
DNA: TGTGCCAGCAGCCCCGATGGAGTGGTCGGCACTGAAGCTTTCTTT

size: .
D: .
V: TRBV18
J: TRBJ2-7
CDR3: CASSEGASSYEQYF
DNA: TGTGCCAGCTCTGAAGGGGCGAGCTCCTACGAGCAGTACTTC

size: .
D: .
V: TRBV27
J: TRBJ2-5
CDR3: CASATLETQYF
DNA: TGTGCCAGCGCCACTCTGGAGACCCAGTACTTC

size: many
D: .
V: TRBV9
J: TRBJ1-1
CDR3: CASSEGGGTEAFF
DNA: TGTGCCAGCAGCGAAGGAGGGGGCACTGAAGCTTTCTTT

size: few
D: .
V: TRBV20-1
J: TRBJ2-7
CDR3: CSAFDGYEQYF
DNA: TGCAGTGCTTTCGACGGCTACGAGCAGTACTTC

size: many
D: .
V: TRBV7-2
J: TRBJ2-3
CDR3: CASSSWTGGGTDTQYF
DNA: TGTGCCAGCAGCTCGTGGACGGGTGGGGGGACAGATACGCAGTATTTT

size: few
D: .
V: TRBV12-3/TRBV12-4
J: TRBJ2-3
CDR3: CASSAHTDTQYF
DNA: TGTGCCAGCAGCGCTCATACAGATACGCAGTATTTT

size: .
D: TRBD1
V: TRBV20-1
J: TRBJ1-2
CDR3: CSARQDRGRYGYTF
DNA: TGCAGTGCTAGGCAGGACAGGGGCCGATATGGCTACACCTTC

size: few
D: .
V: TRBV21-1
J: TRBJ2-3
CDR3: CASSNQGLAGKGTDTQYF
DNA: TGTGCCAGCAGCAACCAAGGACTAGCGGGAAAAGGCACAGATACGCAGTATTTT

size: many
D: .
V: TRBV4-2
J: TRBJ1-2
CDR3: CASSQEVGDYGYTF
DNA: TGTGCCAGCAGCCAAGAAGTCGGAGACTATGGCTACACCTTC

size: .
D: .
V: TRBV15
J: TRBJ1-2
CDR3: CATSRELSGYTF
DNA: TGTGCCACCAGCAGAGAATTGTCTGGCTACACCTTC

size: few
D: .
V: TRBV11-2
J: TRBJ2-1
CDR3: CASSLGVRSHEQFF
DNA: TGTGCCAGCAGCTTAGGGGTTAGGTCCCATGAGCAGTTCTTC

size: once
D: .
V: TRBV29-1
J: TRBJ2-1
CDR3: CSVYFRKEQFF
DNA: TGCAGCGTATACTTCAGGAAGGAGCAGTTCTTC

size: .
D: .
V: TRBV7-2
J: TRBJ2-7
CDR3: CASSSRGRYLYEQYF
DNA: TGTGCCAGCAGCTCCCGCGGGCGCTACCTCTACGAGCAGTACTTC

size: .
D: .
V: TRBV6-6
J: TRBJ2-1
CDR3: CASKEGGPNEQFF
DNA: TGTGCCAGCAAGGAGGGGGGACCCAATGAGCAGTTCTTC

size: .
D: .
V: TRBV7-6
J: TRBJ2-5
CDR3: CAGSLDPTGNTQYF
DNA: TGTGCCGGCAGCTTGGACCCGACAGGCAATACGCAGTACTTC

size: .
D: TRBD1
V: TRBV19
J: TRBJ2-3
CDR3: CASREQGSTDTQYF
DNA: TGTGCCAGTAGAGAACAGGGGTCCACAGATACGCAGTATTTT

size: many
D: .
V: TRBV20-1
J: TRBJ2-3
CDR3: CSARTGDTQYF
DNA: TGCAGTGCTAGGACGGGCGATACGCAGTATTTT

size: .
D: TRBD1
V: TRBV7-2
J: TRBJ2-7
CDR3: CASSSPQTGPCEQYF
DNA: TGTGCCAGCAGCTCACCCCAGACAGGGCCCTGCGAGCAGTACTTC

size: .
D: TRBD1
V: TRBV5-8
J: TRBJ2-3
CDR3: CASTPGQGTDTQYF
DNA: TGTGCCAGCACCCCGGGACAGGGGACAGATACGCAGTATTTT

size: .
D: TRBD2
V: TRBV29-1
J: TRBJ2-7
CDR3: CSVGRTSGISSYNEQYF
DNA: TGCAGCGTGGGACGGACTAGCGGGATATCTTCCTACAATGAGCAGTACTTC

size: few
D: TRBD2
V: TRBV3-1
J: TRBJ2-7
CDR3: CASSQDLRGGGRSYEQYF
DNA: TGTGCCAGCAGCCAAGACCTCCGGGGGGGCGGGAGATCCTACGAGCAGTACTTC

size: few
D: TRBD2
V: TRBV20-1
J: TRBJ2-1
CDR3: CSASGGLAGELSYNEQFF
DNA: TGCAGTGCTAGTGGGGGCCTAGCGGGAGAACTCTCCTACAATGAGCAGTTCTTC

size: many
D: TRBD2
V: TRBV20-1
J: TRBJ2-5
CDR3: CSALRLADQETQYF
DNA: TGCAGTGCTCTACGACTAGCGGACCAAGAGACCCAGTACTTC